One and the same sample provided the 19 T cell receptor beta chains below, sequenced in a study of cytotoxic CD8 clonotypes in ibrutinib-treated CLL. TCRdb's table, derived via immunoSEQ multiplex PCR, lists solely in-frame clones and lacks some. The data contain over 70,000 clones, 86% of them singletons. The sequences come from PBMCs, collected before ibrutinib treatment. The receptors were gathered from a human donor with chronic lymphocytic leukemia.

CDR3: CASSESRQGWHEQFF. The CDR3 DNA follows: TGTGCCAGCAGTGAATCGCGACAGGGGTGGCATGAGCAGTTCTTC. The chain links TRBV25-1 to TRBJ2-1, with 8 nucleotides matching TRBD1. Germline CDR1 is MGHDK and CDR2 is SYGVNS. V lost 1 base and J lost 8; bases outside the gene matches: 7. The CDR3 totals 15 residues.

This clone was detected once. This sequence joins TRBV7-5 and TRBJ2-5; the DNA was not compared with TRBD2, the D call given in the table. TRBV7-5 has pseudogene status. The CDR3 sequence is 18 residues long. As DNA, the CDR3 is TGTGTCAGAAGCCAAGGTTTTCCTAGCGGGGTCGACCAAGAGACCCAGTACTTC. Translation: CVRSQGFPSGVDQETQYF.

The chain links TRBV7-9 to TRBJ2-1, with 12 bases that match TRBD2. The CDR3 is 17 residues long. Per germline, CDR1 SEHNR and CDR2 FQNEAQ (reference sequence). The J segment lost 7 bases and the V segment lost 5 bases, leaving 12 bases of the junction unmatched. The CDR3 loop reads CASSTTSLAGGLNEQFF. CDR3 coding DNA: TGTGCCAGCAGCACCACTTCACTAGCGGGAGGTCTAAATGAGCAGTTCTTC. The full variable domain, with the rest looked up from reference TRBV7-9 and TRBJ2-1, is DTGVSQNPRHKITKRGQNVTFRCDPISEHNRLYWYRQTLGQGPEFLTYFQNEAQLEKSRLLSDRFSAERPKGSFSTLEIQRTEQGDSAMYLCASSTTSLAGGLNEQFFGPGTRLTVL.

This clone was picked up a small number of times. V usage is TRBV10-3 and J usage is TRBJ2-2; 7 nucleotides align to TRBD1. This CDR3 region has 15 residues. V shed 6 bases and J 0 bases; nucleotides not matched to a gene: 4. The V gene's germline CDR1 is ENHRY and CDR2 SYGVKD. CDR3 loop: CAIRTGTANTGELFF. The CDR3 nucleotides read TGTGCCATCAGGACCGGGACAGCGAACACCGGGGAGCTGTTTTTT.

This clone was picked up one time. The chain carries TRBV7-2 and TRBJ2-3; D may match TRBD1 or TRBD2 (5 bases each). V was cut by 1 base and J by 4 bases, with 12 bases left in between. CDR3 length: 15 amino acids. Germline V CDR1 and CDR2: SGHTA, FQGNSA. DNA for the CDR3: TGTGCCAGCAGCTTAGGGGGACCAGAGGCAGATACGCAGTATTTT. Protein sequence: CASSLGGPEADTQYF.

In its sample, this clone was seen once. This chain joins TRBV5-6 and TRBJ2-6, with 8 bases matching TRBD1. Looked up from germline, CDR1 is SGHDT and CDR2 is YYEEEE. This CDR3 is 15 amino acids long. V lost 4 bases to trimming and J lost 4 bases; unmatched junction nucleotides: 4. In nucleotides, the CDR3 is TGTGCCAGCAGCCTGACAGGGGACGGGGCCAACGTCCTGACTTTC. This encodes CASSLTGDGANVLTF.

The V call is TRBV7-8, the J call TRBJ1-1, with 8 bases matching TRBD1. From germline, CDR1 is SGHVS and CDR2 FQNEAQ. V gave up 5 bases and J gave up 0 bases; unmatched junction bases: 5. The CDR3 spans 15 residues. CDR3 DNA: TGTGCCAGCAGCGTATCAGGGGGCATGAACACTGAAGCTTTCTTT. Translation gives CASSVSGGMNTEAFF.

The V gene is TRBV5-1, the J gene TRBJ1-4; no clear D gene. Germline-derived CDR1 and CDR2 are SGHRS and YFSETQ. Trimming stripped 4 bases from V and 0 bases from J, with 7 bases between. The CDR3 loop spans 14 amino acids. CDR3 nucleotide sequence: TGCGCCAGCAGCACAGACCCAACTAATGAAAAACTGTTTTTT. Residues: CASSTDPTNEKLFF.

The chain uses TRBV5-1 and TRBJ1-2, with a tentative D call TRBD1 (5 bases). This CDR3 is built from 15 residues. V was cut by 4 bases and J by 0 bases, with 13 bases left in between. Germline lookup yields CDR1 SGHRS and CDR2 YFSETQ. CDR3 nucleotides: TGCGCCAGCAGCACCGGGACTGGAGCTAACTATGGCTACACCTTC. This gives the protein CASSTGTGANYGYTF.

The V gene is TRBV11-3, the J gene TRBJ1-5; D might be TRBD1 (5 bases). V lost 1 base, J lost 6 bases, and 16 bases lay in between. Germline V lookup: CDR1 SGHNT, CDR2 YENEEA. CDR3 length: 16 amino acids. In nucleotides, the CDR3 is TGTGCCAGCAGCTTAGGAGTAGCGGGGGAGGGTCAGCCCCAGCATTTT. Translation: CASSLGVAGEGQPQHF.

The chain joins TRBV2 to TRBJ2-5, with TRBD2 as a possible D gene (6 bases). Germline V gives CDR1 SNHLY, CDR2 FYNNEI. Trimming took off 3 bases at V and 5 bases at J, with 16 bases between the two ends. The CDR3 has 15 residues. CDR3 coding DNA: TGTGCCAGCAGTGATATATTGGGAAGCGGGGAGACCCAGTACTTC. Its protein is CASSDILGSGETQYF.

This chain uses TRBV2 with TRBJ2-5, with 7 bases aligning to TRBD2. CDR1 and CDR2 from the germline V gene are SNHLY and FYNNEI. CDR3 size: 16 residues. V lost 6 bases, J lost 3 bases, and 13 bases stayed unmatched. CDR3 nucleotide sequence: TGTGCCAGCAGCTGGAGGGCTAGCGGAGGAAAAGAGACCCAGTACTTC. Translated, it gives CASSWRASGGKETQYF.

The CDR3 loop reads CSVVGNNYGYTF. Here the CDR3 DNA reads TGCAGCGTTGTAGGAAATAACTATGGCTACACCTTC. This chain links TRBV29-1 with TRBJ1-2, with no clear D. The CDR3 covers 12 residues. Germline CDR1 SQVTM, CDR2 ANQGSEA. The V end was cut by 4 bases, the J end by 1 base, with 7 bases between. Full variable domain (rest looked up from reference TRBV29-1 and TRBJ1-2): SAVISQKPSRDICQRGTSLTIQCQVDSQVTMMFWYRQQPGQSLTLIATANQGSEATYESGFVIDKFPISRPNLTFSTLTVSNMSPEDSSIYLCSVVGNNYGYTFGSGTRLTVV.

The J gene is TRBJ2-3, the V gene TRBV30; 16 bases are a match to TRBD2. Germline lookup yields CDR1 GTSNPN and CDR2 SVGIG (reference sequence). This CDR3 spans 16 amino acids. Germline trimming cut 8 bases from V and 2 bases from J; bases unmatched to any gene: 7. CDR3 nucleotide sequence: TGTGCCCGAGGGACTAGCGGGAGGGTGGACACAGATACGCAGTATTTT. It is translated as CARGTSGRVDTDTQYF.

The chain carries TRBV29-1 and TRBJ1-3, with D possibly TRBD1 on 5 matching bases. The V and J ends lost 5 bases and 0 bases respectively, with 11 bases between them. Germline V gives CDR1 SQVTM, CDR2 ANQGSEA. This CDR3 contains 14 residues. This chain's CDR3 is CSVLRGFSGNTIYF. CDR3 sequence (DNA): TGCAGCGTTCTTCGGGGCTTCTCTGGAAACACCATATATTTT.

A single count supports this clone. The chain recombines TRBV7-8 with TRBJ2-3; weak D call: TRBD2 (6 bases). The CDR3 extends over 20 amino acids. Trimming cost V 4 bases and J 2 bases, with 28 bases left between them. The germline V gene has CDR1 SGHVS and CDR2 FQNEAQ. CDR3 region: CASSYPQGLIRRLATDTQYF. CDR3 coding DNA: TGTGCCAGCAGCTACCCGCAGGGACTTATAAGGAGGTTGGCCACAGATACGCAGTATTTT.

The chain combines TRBV7-3 with TRBJ2-2; D is possibly TRBD1 (5 bases). Germline CDR1 reads SGHTA; CDR2 reads FQGTGA. With 2 bases removed from V and 3 bases from J, the gap between germline ends came to 10 bases. This CDR3 contains 15 residues. The CDR3 coding sequence is TGTGCCAGCAGCTTAGGGGCAGGGCACACCGGGGAGCTGTTTTTT. Protein sequence: CASSLGAGHTGELFF.

This clone was found a few times. The chain uses TRBV6-6 and TRBJ1-1; D call uncertain. Germline V gene lookup returns CDR1 MNHNY and CDR2 SVGAGI (reference sequence). The ends were cut back, 2 bases at V and 6 bases at J, with 7 bases in the middle. The CDR3 spans 12 residues. Here the CDR3 reads CASSYMDAEAFF. The CDR3 DNA reads as TGTGCCAGCAGTTACATGGACGCTGAAGCTTTCTTT.

The gene calls are TRBV7-2 and TRBJ2-7; perhaps TRBD1 as D (5 bases). This CDR3 has 14 residues. The germline V gene encodes CDR1 SGHTA and CDR2 FQGNSA. With 0 bases removed from V and 6 bases from J, the gap between germline ends came to 12 bases. For the CDR3, the DNA is TGTGCCAGCAGCTTAGCCGGGCCTAGGGGCGAGCAGTACTTC. Its translation: CASSLAGPRGEQYF.